The rows below give T cell receptor beta chains drawn from one sample of a study of cytomegalovirus exposure and HLA in healthy donors. TCRdb's copy holds only in-frame clones and misses some; the assay was immunoSEQ multiplex PCR. The data hold about 130,000 clones, with approximately 85% observed a single time. Sequencing input: PBMCs. The receptor source for this set is a boy aged 10-17 years in good health and CMV-seronegative. Both conserved end residues are part of each CDR3. D genes are given only for firm matches. Some rows mark clone size as missing; the rest say once, few, many or name a class of expanded clone.

V gene,D gene,clone size,J gene,CDR3 DNA,CDR3 protein
TRBV14,TRBD1,.,TRBJ1-4,TGTGCCAGCAGCAGTAGGACAGGCCGACAGGGTGAAAAACTGTTTTTT,CASSSRTGRQGEKLFF
TRBV4-2,.,.,TRBJ1-1,TGTGCCAGCAGCCAAGAGGGCAGGGCCATGAACACTGAAGCTTTCTTT,CASSQEGRAMNTEAFF
TRBV5-1,TRBD1,.,TRBJ2-5,TGCGCCAGCAGCTTGGGACAGGGCAGAGAGACCCAGTACTTC,CASSLGQGRETQYF
TRBV9,.,.,TRBJ2-7,TGTGCCAGCAGCGTAGGCCAGGGTAACGAGCAGTACTTC,CASSVGQGNEQYF
TRBV7-9,.,.,TRBJ1-2,TGTGCCAGCAGCTTAGTACAGGGCGCCTATGGCTACACCTTC,CASSLVQGAYGYTF
TRBV11-2,.,.,TRBJ1-1,TGTGCCAGCAACACGACCTGGGTTCAGGGCGGCACTGAAGCTTTCTTT,CASNTTWVQGGTEAFF
TRBV27,TRBD2,.,TRBJ2-1,TGTGCCAGCAGTTTATCGGGGACTAGTCATTTCAATGAGCAGTTCTTC,CASSLSGTSHFNEQFF
TRBV14,.,once,TRBJ2-1,TGTGCCAGCAGCCAAGGGGCCGTAGGTGAGCAGTTCTTC,CASSQGAVGEQFF
TRBV27,TRBD1,.,TRBJ2-1,TGTGCCAGCGGGTTTGGACAGGGGGACAATGAGCAGTTCTTC,CASGFGQGDNEQFF
TRBV4-2,TRBD2,.,TRBJ2-7,TGTGCCAGCAGCCTCCGGACTAGCGGGGGGGACGAGCAGTACTTC,CASSLRTSGGDEQYF
TRBV9,TRBD1,.,TRBJ2-5,TGTGCCAGCAGCCCCCGCCCGGGGACAGGCCAGAACCAAGAGACCCAGTACTTC,CASSPRPGTGQNQETQYF
TRBV6-5,.,few,TRBJ1-1,TGTGCCAGCCGCCCCCTTGACAGCACCACTGAAGCTTTCTTT,CASRPLDSTTEAFF
TRBV11-2,.,once,TRBJ1-1,TGTGCCAGCAGCTTGACAGAATTGAACACTGAAGCTTTCTTT,CASSLTELNTEAFF
TRBV4-3,TRBD1,once,TRBJ1-2,TGCGCCAGCAGATACGGGACAGCGGCATCTTTTAACTATGGCTACACCTTC,CASRYGTAASFNYGYTF
TRBV13,.,.,TRBJ1-6,TGTGCCAGCAGCTTAAGGGGGGGGAATTCACCCCTCCACTTT,CASSLRGGNSPLHF
TRBV6-5,TRBD1,.,TRBJ1-1,TGTGCCAGCAGTAGACAGGGCACTGAAGCTTTCTTT,CASSRQGTEAFF
TRBV6-5,TRBD1,.,TRBJ1-6,TGTGCCAGCAGTCGGGACAGCTTCAATAATTCACCCCTCCACTTT,CASSRDSFNNSPLHF